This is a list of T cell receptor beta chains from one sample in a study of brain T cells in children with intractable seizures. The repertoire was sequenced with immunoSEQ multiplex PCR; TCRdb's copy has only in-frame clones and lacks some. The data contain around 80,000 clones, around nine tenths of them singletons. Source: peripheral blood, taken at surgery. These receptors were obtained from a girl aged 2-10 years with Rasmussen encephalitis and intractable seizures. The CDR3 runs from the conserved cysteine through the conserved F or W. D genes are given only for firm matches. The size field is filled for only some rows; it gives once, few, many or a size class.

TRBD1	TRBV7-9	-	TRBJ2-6	TGTGCCAGCAGAATGGGGACAGCGAGCTCTGGGGCCAACGTCCTGACTTTC	CASRMGTASSGANVLTF
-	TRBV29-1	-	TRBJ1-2	TGCAGCGTTGGGGTAACTAACTATGGCTACACCTTC	CSVGVTNYGYTF
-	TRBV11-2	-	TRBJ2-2	TGTGCCAGCAGCTTAGGACATCCGGGTACCGGGGAGCTGTTTTTT	CASSLGHPGTGELFF
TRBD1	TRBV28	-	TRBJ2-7	TGTGCCAGCAGTTTCAGGGGGACCGAGCAGTACTTC	CASSFRGTEQYF
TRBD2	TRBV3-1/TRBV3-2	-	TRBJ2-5	TGTGCCAGCAGCCAAGGTCCGGGACTAGCGTTAGAGACCCAGTACTTC	CASSQGPGLALETQYF
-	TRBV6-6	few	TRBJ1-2	TGTGCCAGCAGTTCCCTACCGGGCGAGTTAGGCTATGGCTACACCTTC	CASSSLPGELGYGYTF
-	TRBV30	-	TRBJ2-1	TGTGCCTGGAGTTCCCATGAGCAGTTCTTC	CAWSSHEQFF
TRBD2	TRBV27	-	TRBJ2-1	TGTGCCAGCAGTTTATTAGCGGGAGGTGGTGAGCAGTTCTTC	CASSLLAGGGEQFF
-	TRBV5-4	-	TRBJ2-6	TGTGCCAGCAGCTTGGGATCAGGTTCTGGGGCCAACGTCCTGACTTTC	CASSLGSGSGANVLTF
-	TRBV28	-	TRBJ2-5	TGTGCCAGCAGTTTCGCCGGAGACTACCAAGAGACCCAGTACTTC	CASSFAGDYQETQYF
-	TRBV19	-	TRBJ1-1	TGTGCCAGTAGTATAGAGGGTCCGAACACTGAAGCTTTCTTT	CASSIEGPNTEAFF
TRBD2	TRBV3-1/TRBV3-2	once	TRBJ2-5	TGTGCCAGCAGCCAAGAGGCTAGCGGGCCTTGGGAGACCCAGTACTTC	CASSQEASGPWETQYF
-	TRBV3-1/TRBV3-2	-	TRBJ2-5	TGTGCCAGCAGCCAATATAATATGGAGACCCAGTACTTC	CASSQYNMETQYF
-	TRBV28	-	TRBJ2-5	TGTGCCGGCAGGGGCCAGGGGGGTGAGACCCAGTACTTC	CAGRGQGGETQYF
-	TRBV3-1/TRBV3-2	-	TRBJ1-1	TGTGCCAGCAGCCAAGATCATTCTGGGCGTACTGAAGCTTTCTTT	CASSQDHSGRTEAFF
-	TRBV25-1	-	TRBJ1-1	TGTGCCAGCAGTGATACAGGGAAGGTTGGAACTGAAGCTTTCTTT	CASSDTGKVGTEAFF
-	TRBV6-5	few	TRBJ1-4	TGTGCCAGAGTGGGGGGCGGGGTAAATGAAAAACTGTTTTTT	CARVGGGVNEKLFF
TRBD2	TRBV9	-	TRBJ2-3	TGTGCCAGCAGCGTAGATACAGCGGGGCTCCTAAATACGCAGTATTTT	CASSVDTAGLLNTQYF
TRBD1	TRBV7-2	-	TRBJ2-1	TGTGCCAGCAGGATATCCGGGACAGGGCCCTACAATGAGCAGTTCTTC	CASRISGTGPYNEQFF
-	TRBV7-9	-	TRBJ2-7	TGTGCCAGCAGCCCAACCGGGACCCTAAGGTACGAGCAGTACTTC	CASSPTGTLRYEQYF
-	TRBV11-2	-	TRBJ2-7	TGTGCCAGCAGCTTACCCCCGAGGACCCGAGAGCAGTACTTC	CASSLPPRTREQYF
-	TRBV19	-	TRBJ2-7	TGTGCCAGTAGCGAAAGCTACGAGCAGTACTTC	CASSESYEQYF
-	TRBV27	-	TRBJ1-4	TGTGCCAGCAAAGTGAGGGGCTGGGGAAAACTGTTTTTT	CASKVRGWGKLFF
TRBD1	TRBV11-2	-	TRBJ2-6	TGTGCCAGCAGCCAAAGGACAGGGTTGTGGGCTGGGGCCAACGTCCTGACTTTC	CASSQRTGLWAGANVLTF
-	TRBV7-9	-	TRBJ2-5	TGTGCCAGCGGCACCGGGGTGTTAGAGACCCAGTACTTC	CASGTGVLETQYF
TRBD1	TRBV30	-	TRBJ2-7	TGTGCCTGGAGCCCGGGACAGGGAGTTCACGAGCAGTACTTC	CAWSPGQGVHEQYF
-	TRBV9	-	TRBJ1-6	TGTGCCAGCAGCGTATCACCAGGGCAGGGTTCACCCCTCCACTTT	CASSVSPGQGSPLHF
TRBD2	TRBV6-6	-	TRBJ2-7	TGTGCCAGCAGTTACGGCGAGACTAGCCCAACCTACGAGCAGTACTTC	CASSYGETSPTYEQYF
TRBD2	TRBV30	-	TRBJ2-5	TGTGCCTGTGTATTAGCGGGGATAGAGACCCAGTACTTC	CACVLAGIETQYF
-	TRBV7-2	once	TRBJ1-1	TGTGCCAGCAGCTTTCTTTCTTTCTCCGGCACTGAAGCTTTCTTT	CASSFLSFSGTEAFF
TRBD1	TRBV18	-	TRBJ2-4	TGTGCCAGCTCCACTGGACAGGGGCTAACCAAAAACATTCAGTACTTC	CASSTGQGLTKNIQYF
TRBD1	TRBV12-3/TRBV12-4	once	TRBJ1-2	TGTGCCAGCAGTTCCCCCGGGACAGCTGGCTACACCTTC	CASSSPGTAGYTF
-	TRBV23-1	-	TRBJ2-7	TGCGCCAGCATCCGGTGTCTTTTCGCGACCTACGAGCAGTACTTC	CASIRCLFATYEQYF
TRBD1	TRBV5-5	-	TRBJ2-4	TGTGCCAGCAGCTTGGCGGGACAGGGGCAAGTCATTCAGTACTTC	CASSLAGQGQVIQYF
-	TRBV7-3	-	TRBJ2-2	TGTGCCAGCAGCTTAGACCGCGGGACAGTCGCTACCGGGGAGCTGTTTTTT	CASSLDRGTVATGELFF
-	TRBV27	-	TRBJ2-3	TGTGCCAGCAGTTTTTCTCCAAGGACCCTAAGCACAGATACGCAGTATTTT	CASSFSPRTLSTDTQYF
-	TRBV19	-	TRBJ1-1	TGTGCCAGTAGTATAACAGGGAACACTGAAGCTTTCTTT	CASSITGNTEAFF
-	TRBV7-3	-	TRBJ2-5	TGTGCCAGCAGCGCCTACCAAGAGACCCAGTACTTC	CASSAYQETQYF
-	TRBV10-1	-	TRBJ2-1	TGCGCCAGCAGAGCGGACTCTTTGGGTGAGCAGTTCTTC	CASRADSLGEQFF
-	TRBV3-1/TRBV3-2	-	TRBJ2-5	TGTGCCAGCAGCCAAAATCGCGGTAGCGGTGGGGGAGAGACCCAGTACTTC	CASSQNRGSGGGETQYF
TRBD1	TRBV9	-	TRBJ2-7	TGTGCCAGCAGCGTGGGGGACAGGGGGCAATACGAGCAGTACTTC	CASSVGDRGQYEQYF
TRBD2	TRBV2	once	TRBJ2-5	TGTGCCAGCACTCCGACTAGCGCCCAAGAGACCCAGTACTTC	CASTPTSAQETQYF
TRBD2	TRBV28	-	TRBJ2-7	TGTGCCAGCATTGACGGGGCTAGCGGGGATCCCTACGAGCAGTACTTC	CASIDGASGDPYEQYF
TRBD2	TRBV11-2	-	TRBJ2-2	TGTGCCAGCAGCTTACGCGGGAGAACCACCGGGGAGCTGTTTTTT	CASSLRGRTTGELFF
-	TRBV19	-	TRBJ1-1	TGTGCCAGTAGTATATGGGGAGGTGAAGCTTTCTTT	CASSIWGGEAFF
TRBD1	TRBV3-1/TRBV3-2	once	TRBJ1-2	TGTGCCAGCAGCCGCGGGACAGGGAAGGGCTACACCTTC	CASSRGTGKGYTF
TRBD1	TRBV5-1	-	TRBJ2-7	TGCGCCAGCAGCTTCGGACAGGCCGCCTACAACGAGCAGTACTTC	CASSFGQAAYNEQYF
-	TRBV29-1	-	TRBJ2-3	TGCAGCGTTGAGGGGGGTAGTAGCACAGATACGCAGTATTTT	CSVEGGSSTDTQYF
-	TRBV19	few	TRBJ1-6	TGTGCCAGTAGTATGGTGCGGGATTCACCCCTCCACTTT	CASSMVRDSPLHF
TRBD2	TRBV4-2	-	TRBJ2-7	TGTGCCACCTCGGGAACTAGCGGGAGGGAGCAGTACTTC	CATSGTSGREQYF
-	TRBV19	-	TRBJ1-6	TGTGCCAGTACACCAGGGCCTAATTCACCCCTCCACTTT	CASTPGPNSPLHF
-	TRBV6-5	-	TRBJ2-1	TGTGCCGTCCGGGGGTGGAGCTCCTACAATGAGCAGTTCTTC	CAVRGWSSYNEQFF
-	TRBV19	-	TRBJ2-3	TGTGCCAGTAGAGGGGAAGGGACAGATACGCAGTATTTT	CASRGEGTDTQYF